This T cell receptor (beta chain) was recorded in a study of cytomegalovirus exposure and HLA in healthy donors. Study-wide results and limits: There were about 160 TCR beta chains listed as cytomegalovirus-associated.

This table comes from immunoSEQ multiplex PCR, and its TCRdb copy is limited to in-frame clones, with some not included. The sample holds approximately 97,000 clones; about 94% are singletons and the top ten take 0.8% to 0.9%. V gave up 4 bases and J gave up 5 bases, with 12 bases separating them. The CDR3 has 13 residues. Germline CDR1 and CDR2: SGHTS and YDEGEE. Regarding this clone: Antigen specificity is unknown.

The TCR comes from a woman aged 18-35 years in good health and CMV-seronegative. The chain has TRBV5-8 and TRBJ1-2, with TRBD1 as a possible D gene (5 bases). The sequencing sample was made of PBMCs. The chain's CDR3 is CASSPEAGYGYTF. The CDR3 DNA is TGTGCCAGCAGCCCCGAGGCAGGGTATGGCTACACCTTC.